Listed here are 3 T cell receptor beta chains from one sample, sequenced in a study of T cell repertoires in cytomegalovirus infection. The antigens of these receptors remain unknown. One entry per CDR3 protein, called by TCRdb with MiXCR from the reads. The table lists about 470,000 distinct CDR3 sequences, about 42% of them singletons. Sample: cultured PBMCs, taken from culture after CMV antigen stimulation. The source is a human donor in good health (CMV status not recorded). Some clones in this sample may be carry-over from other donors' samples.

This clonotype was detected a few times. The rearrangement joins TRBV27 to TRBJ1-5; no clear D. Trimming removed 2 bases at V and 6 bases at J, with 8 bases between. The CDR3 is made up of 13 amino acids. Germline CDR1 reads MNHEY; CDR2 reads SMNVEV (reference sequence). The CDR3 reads CASSLSISQPQHF. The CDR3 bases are TGTGCCAGCAGTTTAAGTATTAGTCAGCCCCAGCATTTT.

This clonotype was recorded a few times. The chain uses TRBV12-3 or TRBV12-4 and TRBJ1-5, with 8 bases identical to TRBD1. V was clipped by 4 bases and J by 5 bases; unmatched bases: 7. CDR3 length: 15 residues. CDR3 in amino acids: CASSSTGASDQPQHF. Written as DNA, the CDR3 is TGTGCCAGCAGTTCGACAGGGGCGAGTGATCAGCCCCAGCATTTT.

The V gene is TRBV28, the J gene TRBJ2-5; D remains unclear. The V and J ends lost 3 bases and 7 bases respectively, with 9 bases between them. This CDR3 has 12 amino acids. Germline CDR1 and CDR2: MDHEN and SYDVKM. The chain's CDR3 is CASSLKWRTQYF. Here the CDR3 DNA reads TGTGCCAGCAGTTTGAAGTGGAGGACCCAGTACTTC.